This T cell receptor (beta chain) was identified in a study of PD-L1 blockade in urothelial cancer. For the study at large: Analysis of blood occurred 3 weeks (second dose) and 6 weeks after treatment start. Blood samples had a median of approximately 150,000 T cells.

PCRs were each spiked with synthetic TCR analog templates. Sequencing was performed with immunoSEQ multiplex PCR; in TCRdb, only in-frame clones are kept and a portion is missing. The sample lists about 52,000 clones; about 80% were seen once. The trim removed 5 bases at V and 6 bases at J, leaving 6 bases unmatched. Germline CDR1 and CDR2: LNHDA and SQIVND (reference sequence). CDR3 length: 14 residues. The diagnosis in patients was locally advanced or metastatic urothelial carcinoma. The rearrangement links TRBV19 to TRBJ2-3; 9 bases are shared with TRBD2. This TCR was recovered from a man aged 40-50 years with urothelial cancer. This material consisted of PBMCs, taken around atezolizumab (anti-PD-L1) treatment. CDR3 coding DNA: TGTGCCAGTAGTGTGCGGGGGGGAGGCGATACGCAGTATTTT. Protein product: CASSVRGGGDTQYF.